This is a list of T cell receptor beta chains from one sample in a study of PD-1 blockade in classical Hodgkin lymphoma. The method was immunoSEQ multiplex PCR; TCRdb's version includes in-frame clones alone and lacks a portion of them. The table lists over 3,500 clones, 55% to 65% of them singletons, with 37% in the top ten. This specimen consisted of peripheral blood mononuclear cells (PBMCs), obtained at baseline. The receptors were gathered from a human donor with classical Hodgkin lymphoma. CDR3s include the opening cysteine and the closing phenylalanine or tryptophan. D genes are given only for firm matches. Some rows have no size entry. The others give once, few or many, or a class for an expanded clone.

j_call v_call d_call clone_size cdr3_nt cdr3_aa
TRBJ1-4 TRBV5-8 - - TGTGCCAGCAGCCGAACAGGGAGGCAAGAAAAACTGTTTTTT CASSRTGRQEKLFF
TRBJ1-2 TRBV30 - medium-sized TGTGCCTGGAGGGACTATGGCTACACCTTC CAWRDYGYTF
TRBJ1-2 TRBV28 - medium-sized TGTGCCAGCAACACCCAGCTGGGGCGAGGCTATGGCTACACCTTC CASNTQLGRGYGYTF
TRBJ2-2 TRBV28 - - TGTGCCAGCAGTTTACCAGGACTGAACACCGGGGAGCTGTTTTTT CASSLPGLNTGELFF
TRBJ1-1 TRBV11-2 - - TGTGCCAGCAGCCCCCGTCGCACTGAAGCTTTCTTT CASSPRRTEAFF
TRBJ1-1 TRBV23-1 - few TGCGCCACCCAATCAGGGGTGACTGAAGCTTTCTTT CATQSGVTEAFF
TRBJ2-7 TRBV5-4 TRBD1 - TGTGCCAGCAGCTCGCAGGGGGCAGCCGAGCAGTACTTC CASSSQGAAEQYF
TRBJ2-7 TRBV14 - - TGTGCCAGCAGCCCCGGCGGGGCGGGCGAGCAGTACTTC CASSPGGAGEQYF
TRBJ2-7 TRBV27 - - TGTGCCAGCAGTTTAGGGGTAGCGACCTACGAGCAGTACTTC CASSLGVATYEQYF
TRBJ2-1 TRBV5-4 TRBD2 - TGTGCCAGCAGCCCCCGGGGGGGCGGGGCAACTTACAATGAGCAGTTCTTC CASSPRGGGATYNEQFF
TRBJ2-1 TRBV19 TRBD2 few TGTGCCAGTAGTCTTACTAGCGGGAGTATGAGTGAGCAGTTCTTC CASSLTSGSMSEQFF
TRBJ2-1 TRBV9 - - TGTGCCAGCAGCCCACAGGGGGACTACACTGACAATGAGCAGTTCTTC CASSPQGDYTDNEQFF
TRBJ1-1 TRBV27 - - TGTGCCAGCAGTTTACGACGGGGGATAGTGGGGTCCACTGAAGCTTTCTTT CASSLRRGIVGSTEAFF
TRBJ2-7 TRBV13 - - TGTGCCAGCAGCTCTTACAGCAATTACTACGAGCAGTACTTC CASSSYSNYYEQYF
TRBJ2-5 TRBV7-3 - - TGTGCCAGCAGCTCCTCCCAATTCAACCAAGAGACCCAGTACTTC CASSSSQFNQETQYF
TRBJ2-7 TRBV14 TRBD1 - TGTGCCAGCAGACGGACAGGGGGAAAGTCCTACGAGCAGTACTTC CASRRTGGKSYEQYF
TRBJ2-1 TRBV7-2 - - TGTGCCAGCAGGGATCTTGGGGGGGGCCGGGGCGATGAGCAGTTCTTC CASRDLGGGRGDEQFF
TRBJ1-2 TRBV9 TRBD1 medium-sized TGTGCCAGCAGCGTAGGGACCGGGACAGGGTACTATGGCTACACCTTC CASSVGTGTGYYGYTF
TRBJ2-3 TRBV19 - - TGTGCCAGTAGCCCTAACAGGGGACGTTACCGGGAGGGCCGACCAGATACGCAGTATTTT CASSPNRGRYREGRPDTQYF
TRBJ1-6 TRBV5-1 - few TGCGCCAGCAGCCATATGGTCAACACAGGTGGTAATTCACCCCTCCACTTT CASSHMVNTGGNSPLHF
TRBJ1-1 TRBV9 - - TGTGCCAGCAGCGTAGTGCTGGGGTTGAACACTGAAGCTTTCTTT CASSVVLGLNTEAFF
TRBJ2-1 TRBV5-1 - - TGCGCCAGCAGCTCTTTGTTCGGTAGAGACTCCTACAATGAGCAGTTCTTC CASSSLFGRDSYNEQFF
TRBJ1-2 TRBV4-2 - once TGTGCCAGCAGCGTACAGGGATCCCCCTATGGCTACACCTTC CASSVQGSPYGYTF
TRBJ2-2 TRBV27 - - TGTGCCAGCAGTTTACTGGGTATCACCGGGGAGCTGTTTTTT CASSLLGITGELFF
TRBJ1-3 TRBV7-9 TRBD1 - TGTGCCAGCAGCTTGGGACCAGGACAGGGCTTCTCTGGAAACACCATATATTTT CASSLGPGQGFSGNTIYF
TRBJ2-1 TRBV7-6 - - TGTGCCAGCAGCTTAGCTCAGGGCAATGAGCAGTTCTTC CASSLAQGNEQFF
TRBJ1-2 TRBV5-3 - once TGTGCCAGCAGCTTCGGCAGCGGCTATGGCTACACCTTC CASSFGSGYGYTF
TRBJ2-2 TRBV6-1 - - TGTGCCGCGGCCCTCGGTGAGGGCGACACCGGGGAGCTGTTTTTT CAAALGEGDTGELFF
TRBJ2-7 TRBV6-5 - - TGTGCCAGCAGTTACTCGATTTCTGTGAGCTACGAGCAGTACTTC CASSYSISVSYEQYF
TRBJ2-1 TRBV6-1 TRBD2 - TGTGCCAGCAGTGAGACTAGCGGGAGAAAATTGCGGTTCTTC CASSETSGRKLRFF
TRBJ1-1 TRBV19 TRBD1 medium-sized TGTGCCAGTAGTACCTCAGGGGGCTACATGAACACTGAAGCTTTCTTT CASSTSGGYMNTEAFF
TRBJ2-1 TRBV9 - - TGTGCCAGCAGCTTCACAGACAATGAGCAGTTCTTC CASSFTDNEQFF
TRBJ1-1 TRBV5-1 - - TGCGCCAGCAGCTTGAGTGCGGGGAGCACTGAAGCTTTCTTT CASSLSAGSTEAFF
TRBJ1-5 TRBV12-5 - - TGTGCTAGTGCCCTAAGCGACAATCAGCCCCAGCATTTT CASALSDNQPQHF
TRBJ1-1 TRBV23-1 TRBD1 large TGCGCCAGGACAGGGCGCCCTGAAGCTTTCTTT CARTGRPEAFF
TRBJ2-1 TRBV5-3 - - TGTGCCAGCAGCTCCCTGAAATACAATGAGCAGTTCTTC CASSSLKYNEQFF
TRBJ2-3 TRBV11-2 TRBD2 - TGTGCCAGCAGCTTAAGGCTAGCGGGGGGTAACACAGATACGCAGTATTTT CASSLRLAGGNTDTQYF
TRBJ2-2 TRBV9 - - TGTGCCAGCACCCGGGGATTTAGGGACACCGGGGAGCTGTTTTTT CASTRGFRDTGELFF
TRBJ1-2 TRBV29-1 - - TGCAGCGTCGACGAAGGCTACACCTTC CSVDEGYTF
TRBJ2-7 TRBV2 - - TGTGCCAGCATGCCCGACGGGAGCTCCTACGAGCAGTACTTC CASMPDGSSYEQYF
TRBJ2-1 TRBV6-5 - - TGTGCCAGCAGTAAGACAGCCTCCTACAATGAGCAGTTCTTC CASSKTASYNEQFF
TRBJ2-5 TRBV4-1 - once TGCGCCAGCAGCCAAGCTTGGACTGCGAGGGGGGAGACCCAGTACTTC CASSQAWTARGETQYF
TRBJ2-7 TRBV2 - - TGTGCCAGCAGTGAACTCGGGTCCGGGGCCTACGAGCAGTACTTC CASSELGSGAYEQYF
TRBJ1-5 TRBV19 - - TGTGCCAGCGCGTTTAGCAATCAGCCCCAGCATTTT CASAFSNQPQHF